A few counts support the clone carrying this T cell receptor beta chain. The antigen remains undetermined. The CDR3 has 16 residues. The germline CDR1 and CDR2 sequences are MNHNS and SASEGT. Trimming at V came to 5 bases and at J to 4 bases, leaving 9 bases not matched to a gene. The study excluded patients with other autoimmune diseases, uncontrolled infections, pregnancy or lactation. PBMCs had their origin in fresh peripheral blood (over 8.5 ml). The sample is drawn from a study of Graves' ophthalmopathy and Graves' hyperthyroidism. In the study overall: Samples of peripheral blood were obtained at initial diagnosis, prior to treatment of any kind. Study-level results: Forecasting of ophthalmopathy progression by the model achieved approximately 70% sensitivity and less than 80% specificity.

The study amplified TCR beta CDR3 regions using RNA transcripts. HTBI primers were used in a first-round RT-PCR, which preceded a second-round multiplex PCR. TCRdb recomputed calls from the multiplex PCR reads with MiXCR, one row per CDR3 protein. The repertoire holds 170,000 or so distinct CDR3 sequences, with less than 45% as singletons. The specimen was peripheral blood. The V and J genes are TRBV6-1 and TRBJ2-5; 11 nucleotides align to TRBD2. The TCR was taken from a woman between 35 and 50 years old with Graves' ophthalmopathy. CDR3 sequence (DNA): TGTGCCAGCAGTCGGCCACTAGCGGGAGAGTCAGAGACCCAGTACTTC. Translated: CASSRPLAGESETQYF.